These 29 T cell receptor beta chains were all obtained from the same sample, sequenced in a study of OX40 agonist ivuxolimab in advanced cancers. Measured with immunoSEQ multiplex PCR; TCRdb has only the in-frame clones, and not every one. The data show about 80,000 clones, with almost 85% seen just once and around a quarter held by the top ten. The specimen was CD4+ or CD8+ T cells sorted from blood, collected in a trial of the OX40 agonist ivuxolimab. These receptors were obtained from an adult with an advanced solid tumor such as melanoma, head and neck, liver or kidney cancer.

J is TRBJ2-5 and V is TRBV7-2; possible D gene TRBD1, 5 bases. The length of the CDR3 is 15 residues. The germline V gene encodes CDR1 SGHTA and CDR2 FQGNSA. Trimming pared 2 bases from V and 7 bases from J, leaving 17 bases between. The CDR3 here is CASSLSSEQVGTQYF. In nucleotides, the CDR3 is TGTGCCAGCAGCTTATCCAGCGAACAGGTGGGGACCCAGTACTTC.

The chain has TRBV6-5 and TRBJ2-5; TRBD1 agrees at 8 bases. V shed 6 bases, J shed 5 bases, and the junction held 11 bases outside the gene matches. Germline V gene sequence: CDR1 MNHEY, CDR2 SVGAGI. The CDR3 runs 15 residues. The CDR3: CASSYNRGYLETQYF. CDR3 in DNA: TGTGCCAGCAGCTACAACAGGGGGTATCTGGAGACCCAGTACTTC.

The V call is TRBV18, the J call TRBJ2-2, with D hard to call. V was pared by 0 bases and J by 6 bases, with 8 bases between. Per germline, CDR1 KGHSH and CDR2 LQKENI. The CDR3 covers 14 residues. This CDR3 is CASSPPNRAGELFF. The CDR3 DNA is TGTGCCAGCTCACCACCGAATCGGGCCGGGGAGCTGTTTTTT. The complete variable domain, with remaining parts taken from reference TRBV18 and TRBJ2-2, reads NAGVMQNPRHLVRRRGQEARLRCSPMKGHSHVYWYRQLPEEGLKFMVYLQKENIIDESGMPKERFSAEFPKEGPSILRIQQVVRGDSAAYFCASSPPNRAGELFFGEGSRLTVL.

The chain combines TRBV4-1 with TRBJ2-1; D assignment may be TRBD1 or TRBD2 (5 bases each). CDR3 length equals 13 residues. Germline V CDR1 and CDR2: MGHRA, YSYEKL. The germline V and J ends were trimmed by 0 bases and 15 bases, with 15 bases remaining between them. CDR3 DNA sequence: TGCGCCAGCAGCCAAGATGGGGCAGGGAGCCGGTTCTTC. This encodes CASSQDGAGSRFF.

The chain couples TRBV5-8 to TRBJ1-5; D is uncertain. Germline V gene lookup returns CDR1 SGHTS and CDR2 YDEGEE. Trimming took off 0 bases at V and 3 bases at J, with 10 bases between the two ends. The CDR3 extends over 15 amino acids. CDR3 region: CASSLGRIFNQPQHF. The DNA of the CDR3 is TGTGCCAGCAGCTTGGGACGGATTTTCAATCAGCCCCAGCATTTT.

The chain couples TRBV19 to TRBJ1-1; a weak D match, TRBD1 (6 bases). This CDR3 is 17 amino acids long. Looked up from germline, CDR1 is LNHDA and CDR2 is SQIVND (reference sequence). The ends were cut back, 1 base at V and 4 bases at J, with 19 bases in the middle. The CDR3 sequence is CASSIGPAFGRGTEAFF. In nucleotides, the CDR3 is TGTGCCAGTAGTATAGGACCCGCGTTCGGCAGGGGCACTGAAGCTTTCTTT. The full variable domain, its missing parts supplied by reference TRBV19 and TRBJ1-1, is DGGITQSPKYLFRKEGQNVTLSCEQNLNHDAMYWYRQDPGQGLRLIYYSQIVNDFQKGDIAEGYSVSREKKESFPLTVTSAQKNPTAFYLCASSIGPAFGRGTEAFFGQGTRLTVV.

The CDR3 sequence: CASSEAGGDQETQYF. Here the CDR3 DNA reads TGTGCCAGCAGTGAAGCGGGGGGGGACCAAGAGACCCAGTACTTC. The chain has TRBV6-1 and TRBJ2-5; 7 bases align to TRBD2. The CDR3 has 15 residues. With V trimmed by 0 bases and J by 0 bases, 1 base remained unmatched. CDR1 and CDR2 from the germline V gene are MNHNS and SASEGT.

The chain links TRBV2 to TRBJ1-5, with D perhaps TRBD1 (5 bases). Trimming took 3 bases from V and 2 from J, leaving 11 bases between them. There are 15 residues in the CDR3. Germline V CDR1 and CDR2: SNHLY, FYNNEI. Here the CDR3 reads CASSEDNGGNQPQHF. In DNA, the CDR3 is TGTGCCAGCAGTGAGGACAATGGGGGCAATCAGCCCCAGCATTTT.

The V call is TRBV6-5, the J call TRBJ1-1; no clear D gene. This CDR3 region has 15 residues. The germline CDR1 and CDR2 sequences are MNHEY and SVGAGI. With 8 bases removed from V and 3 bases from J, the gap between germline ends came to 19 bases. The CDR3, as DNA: TGTGCCAGCCGGTCGGGAGGGCGGGCGGACACTGAAGCTTTCTTT. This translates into CASRSGGRADTEAFF.

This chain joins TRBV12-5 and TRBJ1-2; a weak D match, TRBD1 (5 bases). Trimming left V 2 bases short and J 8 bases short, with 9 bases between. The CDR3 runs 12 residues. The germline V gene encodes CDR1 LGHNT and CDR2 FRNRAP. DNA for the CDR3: TGTGCTAGTGGTTTGTTTAGGGACGGCTACACCTTC. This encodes CASGLFRDGYTF.

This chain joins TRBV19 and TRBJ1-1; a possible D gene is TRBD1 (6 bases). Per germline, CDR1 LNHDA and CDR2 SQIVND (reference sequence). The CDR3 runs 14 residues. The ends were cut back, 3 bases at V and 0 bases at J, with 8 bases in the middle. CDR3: CASSMTGLNTEAFF. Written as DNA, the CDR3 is TGTGCCAGTAGTATGACAGGTTTGAACACTGAAGCTTTCTTT.

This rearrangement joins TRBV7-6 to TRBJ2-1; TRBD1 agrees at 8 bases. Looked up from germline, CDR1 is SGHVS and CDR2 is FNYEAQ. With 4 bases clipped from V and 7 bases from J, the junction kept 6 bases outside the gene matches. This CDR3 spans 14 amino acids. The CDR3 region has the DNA TGTGCCAGCAGCTCCCGACAGGGGTCGAATGAGCAGTTCTTC. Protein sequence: CASSSRQGSNEQFF.

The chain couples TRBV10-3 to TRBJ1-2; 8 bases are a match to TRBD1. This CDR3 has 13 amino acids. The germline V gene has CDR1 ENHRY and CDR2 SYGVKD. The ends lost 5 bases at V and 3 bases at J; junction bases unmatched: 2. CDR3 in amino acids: CAISQGADYGYTF. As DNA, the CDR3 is TGTGCCATCAGTCAGGGGGCGGACTATGGCTACACCTTC.

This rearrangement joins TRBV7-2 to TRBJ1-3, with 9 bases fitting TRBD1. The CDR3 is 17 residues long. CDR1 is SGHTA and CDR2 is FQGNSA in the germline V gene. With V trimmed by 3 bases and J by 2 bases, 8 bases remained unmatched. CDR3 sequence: CASSLNPGTGTGNTIYF. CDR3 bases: TGTGCCAGCAGCTTGAATCCCGGGACAGGGACTGGAAACACCATATATTTT.

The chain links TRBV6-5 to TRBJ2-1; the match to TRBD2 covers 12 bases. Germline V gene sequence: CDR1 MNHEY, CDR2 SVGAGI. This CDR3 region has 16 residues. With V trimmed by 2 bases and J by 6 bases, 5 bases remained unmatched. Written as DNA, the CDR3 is TGTGCCAGCAGTTACGAGCGACTAGCGGGGGTCAATGAGCAGTTCTTC. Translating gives CASSYERLAGVNEQFF.

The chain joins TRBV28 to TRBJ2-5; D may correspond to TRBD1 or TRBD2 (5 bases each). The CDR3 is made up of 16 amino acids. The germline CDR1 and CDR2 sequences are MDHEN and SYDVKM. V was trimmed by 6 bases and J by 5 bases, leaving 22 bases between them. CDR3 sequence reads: CASSLGTAAVWETQYF. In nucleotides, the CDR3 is TGTGCCAGCAGCCTCGGGACCGCGGCGGTATGGGAGACCCAGTACTTC.

In DNA form, the CDR3 reads TGTGCCAGCAGTGAGCGGACCTACCCAGGAGGGTTCTTC. It encodes CASSERTYPGGFF. The chain is built from TRBV2 and TRBJ2-1; possibly TRBD2 for D (5 bases). Germline CDR1 is SNHLY and CDR2 is FYNNEI. This CDR3 spans 13 amino acids. V lost 3 bases and J 15 bases, leaving 18 bases between the germline ends.

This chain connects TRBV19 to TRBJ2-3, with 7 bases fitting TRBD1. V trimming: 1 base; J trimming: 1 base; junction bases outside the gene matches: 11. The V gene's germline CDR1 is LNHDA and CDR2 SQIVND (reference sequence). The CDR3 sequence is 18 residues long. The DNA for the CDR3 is TGTGCCAGTAGTATAGCACAGGGGCCAACCCCACGCACAGATACGCAGTATTTT. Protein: CASSIAQGPTPRTDTQYF. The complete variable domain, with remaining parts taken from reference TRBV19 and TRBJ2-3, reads DGGITQSPKYLFRKEGQNVTLSCEQNLNHDAMYWYRQDPGQGLRLIYYSQIVNDFQKGDIAEGYSVSREKKESFPLTVTSAQKNPTAFYLCASSIAQGPTPRTDTQYFGPGTRLTVL.

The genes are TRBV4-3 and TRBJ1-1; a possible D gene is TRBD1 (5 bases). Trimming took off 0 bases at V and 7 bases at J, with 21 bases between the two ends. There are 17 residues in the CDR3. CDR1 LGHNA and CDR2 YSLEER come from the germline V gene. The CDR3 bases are TGCGCCAGCAGCCAAGAGGGGGGGGGACCTAAGGGAATTGAAGCTTTCTTT. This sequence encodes CASSQEGGGPKGIEAFF.

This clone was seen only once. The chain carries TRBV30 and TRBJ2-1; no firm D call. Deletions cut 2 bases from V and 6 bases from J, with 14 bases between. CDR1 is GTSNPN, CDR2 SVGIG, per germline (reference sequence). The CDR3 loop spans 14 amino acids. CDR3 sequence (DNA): TGTGCCTGGAGTTCTGATTGGACGGTCAATGAGCAGTTCTTC. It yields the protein CAWSSDWTVNEQFF.

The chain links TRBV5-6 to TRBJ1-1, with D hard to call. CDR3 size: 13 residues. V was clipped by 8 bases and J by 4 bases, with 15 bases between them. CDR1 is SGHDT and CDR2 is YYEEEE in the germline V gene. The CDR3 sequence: CASSLRVVTEAFF. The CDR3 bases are TGTGCCAGTTCCCTACGGGTAGTCACTGAAGCTTTCTTT.

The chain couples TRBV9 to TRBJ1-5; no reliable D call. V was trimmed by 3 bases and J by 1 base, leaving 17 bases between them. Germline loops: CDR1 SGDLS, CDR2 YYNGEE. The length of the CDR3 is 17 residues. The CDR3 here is CASSGGPGFRSNQPQHF. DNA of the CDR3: TGTGCCAGCAGCGGAGGACCGGGATTCAGGAGCAATCAGCCCCAGCATTTT.

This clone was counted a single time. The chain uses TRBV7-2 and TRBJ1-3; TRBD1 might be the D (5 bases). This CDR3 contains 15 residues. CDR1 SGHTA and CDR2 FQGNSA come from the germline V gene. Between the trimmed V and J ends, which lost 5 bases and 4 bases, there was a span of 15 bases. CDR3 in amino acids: CASSPGSGDGNTIYF. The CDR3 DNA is TGTGCCAGCAGCCCGGGATCGGGGGACGGAAACACCATATATTTT.

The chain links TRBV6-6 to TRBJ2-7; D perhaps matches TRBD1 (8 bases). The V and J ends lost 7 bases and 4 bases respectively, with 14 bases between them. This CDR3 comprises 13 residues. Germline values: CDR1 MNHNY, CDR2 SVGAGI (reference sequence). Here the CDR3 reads CASNNRGGYEQYF. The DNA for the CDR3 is TGTGCCAGCAATAACAGGGGGGGGTACGAGCAGTACTTC.

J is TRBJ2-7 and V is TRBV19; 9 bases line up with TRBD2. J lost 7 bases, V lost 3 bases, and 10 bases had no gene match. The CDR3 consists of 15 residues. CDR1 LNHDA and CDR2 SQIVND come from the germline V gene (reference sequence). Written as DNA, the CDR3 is TGTGCCAGTAGTATCGCGGCGGGGGGGCACGCTGAGCAGTACTTC. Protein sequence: CASSIAAGGHAEQYF.

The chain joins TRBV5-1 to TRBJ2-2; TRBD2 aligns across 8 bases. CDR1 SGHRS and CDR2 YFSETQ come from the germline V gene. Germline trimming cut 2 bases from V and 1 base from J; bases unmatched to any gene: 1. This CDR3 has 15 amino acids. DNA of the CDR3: TGCGCCAGCAGCTTACTAGCGGTGAACACCGGGGAGCTGTTTTTT. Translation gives CASSLLAVNTGELFF.

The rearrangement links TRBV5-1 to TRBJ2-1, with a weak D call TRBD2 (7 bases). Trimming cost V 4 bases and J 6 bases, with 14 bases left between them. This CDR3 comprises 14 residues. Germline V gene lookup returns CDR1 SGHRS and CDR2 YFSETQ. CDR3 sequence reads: CASSPPGGGNEQFF. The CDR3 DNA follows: TGCGCCAGCAGCCCCCCGGGGGGCGGCAATGAGCAGTTCTTC.

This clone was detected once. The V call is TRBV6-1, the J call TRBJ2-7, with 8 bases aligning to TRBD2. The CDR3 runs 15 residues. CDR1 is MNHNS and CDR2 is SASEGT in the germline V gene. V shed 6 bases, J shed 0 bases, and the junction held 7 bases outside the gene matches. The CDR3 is CASRTLAVSSYEQYF. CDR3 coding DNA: TGTGCCAGCAGGACACTAGCGGTTAGCTCCTACGAGCAGTACTTC.

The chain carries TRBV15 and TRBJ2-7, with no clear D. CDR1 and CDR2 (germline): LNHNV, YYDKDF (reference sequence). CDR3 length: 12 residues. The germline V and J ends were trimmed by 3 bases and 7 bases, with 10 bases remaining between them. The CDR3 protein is CATSSLLAEQYF. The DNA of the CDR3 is TGTGCCACCAGCAGCCTACTTGCGGAGCAGTACTTC.